This section outlines one TCR beta chain sequence together with its context. TCRdb keeps only in-frame clones here, not all; method: immunoSEQ multiplex PCR. The sample lists approximately 120,000 clones; 75% to 90% were seen once. V was clipped by 11 bases and J by 5 bases; unmatched bases: 11. CDR3 size: 14 residues. The germline V gene encodes CDR1 SNHLY and CDR2 FYNNEI. This record comes from a study of T cell responses to AZD1222 COVID-19 vaccine. The source was peripheral blood, collected 28 days after the second AZD1222 dose. This chain uses TRBV2 with TRBJ2-5; 10 bases align to TRBD1. The TCR was taken from an adult who received the AZD1222 COVID-19 vaccine. Written as DNA, the CDR3 is TGTGCCGGTAGACAGGGGGCGGTAGGGGAGACCCAGTACTTC. It translates to CAGRQGAVGETQYF.